This entry features one T cell receptor beta chain sequence. This specimen belongs to a study of cytomegalovirus exposure and HLA in healthy donors. For the study at large: Most genotyped donors, over 70% of around 370, had Caucasian-associated genetic ancestry.

PCR used 60 Vbeta primers and 13 Jbeta primers. TCRdb keeps only in-frame clones here, not all; method: immunoSEQ multiplex PCR. The data hold fewer than 150,000 clones, with more than 80% observed a single time. The CDR3 contains 18 residues. V trimming: 1 base; J trimming: 1 base; junction bases outside the gene matches: 8. CDR1 is SGHRS and CDR2 is YFSETQ in the germline V gene. Specimen: PBMCs. This TCR derives from a woman younger than 45 in good health and CMV-seropositive. The V call is TRBV5-1, the J call TRBJ2-2, with TRBD1 identical over 9 bases. The CDR3 DNA reads as TGCGCCAGCAGCTTGAAAGCCGGGACAGGGATGAACACCGGGGAGCTGTTTTTT. This sequence encodes CASSLKAGTGMNTGELFF. Full variable domain (missing parts from reference TRBV5-1 and TRBJ2-2): KAGVTQTPRYLIKTRGQQVTLSCSPISGHRSVSWYQQTPGQGLQFLFEYFSETQRNKGNFPGRFSGRQFSNSRSEMNVSTLELGDSALYLCASSLKAGTGMNTGELFFGEGSRLTVL.